This TCR beta chain was identified in a study of blood T cell repertoires in COVID-19. Study-level information: Acute-phase and convalescent COVID-19 samples originated in the United States, Italy and Spain. T cells, B-cell-depleted T cells, or PBMCs provided the cDNA or gDNA that served as material.

Data came from immunoSEQ multiplex PCR; TCRdb stores just in-frame clones and leaves some out. The data show 130,000 or so clones, with over 65% seen just once and more than 4.5% held by the top ten. The CDR3 sequence is 15 residues long. The germline CDR1 and CDR2 sequences are SEHNR and FQNEAQ (reference sequence). Trimming left V 0 bases short and J 8 bases short, with 16 bases between. The V and J genes are TRBV7-9 and TRBJ1-2; D unclear. The sequenced sample was peripheral blood. This TCR came from a woman between 65 and 79 years old with acute or convalescent COVID-19. CDR3 nucleotide sequence: TGTGCCAGCAGCTTAGCGCACAACGGGAATCACGGCTACACCTTC. Translation: CASSLAHNGNHGYTF.